Each of the 5 T cell receptor beta chains below was sequenced from the same sample in a study of shared clonotypes between healthy human individuals. Generated by immunoSEQ multiplex PCR, the TCRdb table keeps only in-frame clones and is missing some. The sample has some 2,100,000 clones; 85% to 95% are singletons. Only CD45RO-negative cells positively selected for CCR7 counted as naive CD8 cells, so terminally differentiated effector memory CD45RA+ cells were excluded. Sample: naive CD8+ T cells from PBMCs. These receptors all stem from a man aged 18-30 years in good health. Some clones in this sample may be carry-over from other donors' samples.

On this clone: Other DNA variants within this sample encode the same CDR3. CDR3 in DNA: TGTGCCAGCAGTTCCGGTAACTATGGCTACACCTTC. It yields the protein CASSSGNYGYTF. The gene calls are TRBV27 and TRBJ1-2; D ambiguous. CDR1 is MNHEY and CDR2 is SMNVEV in the germline V gene (reference sequence). Trimming removed 4 bases at V and 1 base at J, with 4 bases between. The CDR3 has 12 amino acids.

The chain uses TRBV2 and TRBJ2-1; D not resolved. There are 13 residues in the CDR3. Germline V lookup: CDR1 SNHLY, CDR2 FYNNEI. The V end lost 7 bases, the J end lost 2 bases, and 9 bases lay between the germline ends. The DNA for the CDR3 is TGTGCCAGCACCCCAGGCCCCTACAATGAGCAGTTCTTC. Protein sequence: CASTPGPYNEQFF. The complete variable domain, with remaining parts taken from reference TRBV2 and TRBJ2-1, reads EPEVTQTPSHQVTQMGQEVILRCVPISNHLYFYWYRQILGQKVEFLVSFYNNEISEKSEIFDDQFSVERPDGSNFTLKIRSTKLEDSAMYFCASTPGPYNEQFFGPGTRLTVL.

The V and J genes are TRBV5-1 and TRBJ2-7; tentatively, D is TRBD1 (6 bases). The germline gives CDR1 SGHRS, CDR2 YFSETQ. V lost 7 bases, J lost 5 bases, and 16 bases lay in between. CDR3 size: 13 residues. CDR3 in amino acids: CASRTALVDEQYF. The CDR3 nucleotides are TGCGCCAGCCGGACAGCCTTGGTTGACGAGCAGTACTTC.

This clone came up once. V usage is TRBV4-3 and J usage is TRBJ1-1, with TRBD1 identical over 10 bases. Germline loops: CDR1 LGHNA, CDR2 YSLEER. CDR3 size: 14 residues. Trimming removed 2 bases from V and 4 bases from J; junction bases left unmatched: 1. The CDR3 here is CASSQRDRGTEAFF. For the CDR3, the DNA is TGCGCCAGCAGCCAAAGGGACAGGGGCACTGAAGCTTTCTTT.

CDR3 sequence: CASSPWAGTVSGNTIYF. DNA for the CDR3: TGTGCCAGCAGTCCCTGGGCCGGGACAGTGTCTGGAAACACCATATATTTT. V gene TRBV27 combines with J gene TRBJ1-3; 7 nucleotides align to TRBD1. The CDR3 contains 17 residues. Trimming cost V 5 bases and J 1 base; bases outside gene matches: 11. Germline V gives CDR1 MNHEY, CDR2 SMNVEV (reference sequence).